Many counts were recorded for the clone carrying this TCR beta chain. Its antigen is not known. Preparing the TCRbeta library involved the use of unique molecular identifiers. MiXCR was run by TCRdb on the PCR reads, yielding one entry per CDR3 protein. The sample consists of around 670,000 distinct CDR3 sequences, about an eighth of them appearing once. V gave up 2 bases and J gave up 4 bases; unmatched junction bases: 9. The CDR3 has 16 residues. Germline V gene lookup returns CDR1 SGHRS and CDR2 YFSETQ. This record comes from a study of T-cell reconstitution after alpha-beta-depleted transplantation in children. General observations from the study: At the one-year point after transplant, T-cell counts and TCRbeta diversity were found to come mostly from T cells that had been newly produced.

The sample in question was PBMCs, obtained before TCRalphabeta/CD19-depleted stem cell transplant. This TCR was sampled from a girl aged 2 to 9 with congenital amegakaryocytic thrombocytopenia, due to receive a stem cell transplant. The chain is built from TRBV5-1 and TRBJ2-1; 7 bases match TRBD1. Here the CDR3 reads CASSFTQNRGYNEQFF. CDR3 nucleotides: TGCGCCAGCAGCTTCACACAAAACAGGGGATACAATGAGCAGTTCTTC. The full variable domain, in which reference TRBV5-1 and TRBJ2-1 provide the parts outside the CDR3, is KAGVTQTPRYLIKTRGQQVTLSCSPISGHRSVSWYQQTPGQGLQFLFEYFSETQRNKGNFPGRFSGRQFSNSRSEMNVSTLELGDSALYLCASSFTQNRGYNEQFFGPGTRLTVL.